This note documents a single T cell receptor (beta chain) sequence. Its antigen is still unknown. The time point is: blood 4 weeks post-SBRT, at nephrectomy. Specified treatment: 15 Gy SBRT to primary tumor, nephrectomy 4 weeks later. Nephrectomy followed 15 Gy stereotactic body radiation by 4 weeks. Per the germline V gene, CDR1 is SGHTA and CDR2 is FQGNSA. The V and J ends lost 3 bases and 5 bases, in that order; junction bases with no gene match: 6. CDR3 length equals 15 residues. The entry originates in a study of radiation and T cells in renal cell carcinoma. Study outcomes and limitations: Pretreatment tumor biopsies were lacking, so baseline clonotypes are unknown. From baseline, blood top tumor clonotypes peaked at 2 weeks post-radiation.

Produced via immunoSEQ multiplex PCR; TCRdb's table is partial and in-frame only. Of around 180,000 clones detected, about 87% appear once; the ten largest clones hold 11%. This receptor was taken from a woman between 45 and 60 years old with renal cell carcinoma. Sequencing was performed on blood, taken from a patient whose treatment included radiotherapy and nephrectomy. The chain carries TRBV7-2 and TRBJ2-5; TRBD2 matches 10 bases. CDR3 protein: CASSLASGGAETQYF. The DNA for the CDR3 is TGTGCCAGCAGCTTGGCAAGCGGGGGGGCGGAGACCCAGTACTTC.